The entry below gives a single T cell receptor (beta chain) sequence along with its context. It lacks a known antigen. It has no much larger one-base neighbor in the sample; base qualities were not kept. Ends trimmed: V by 6 bases, J by 14 bases; bases unmatched to a gene: 11. CDR1 is given as SQVTM and CDR2 as ANQGSEA, both from the germline V gene. Spanning cysteine to phenylalanine, the CDR3 consists of 13 amino acids. The CDR3 DNA has 39 bases and is translated from base 1. The record originates from a study of CD8+ T cells in alopecia areata (dated 2018 in TCRdb). Regarding the study in general: The treated patients, all with moderate-to-severe alopecia areata, were enrolled in an open-label pilot trial of oral tofacitinib given at 5 to 10 mg twice daily. Scalp clonality was compared among normal scalp (n=4), patchy alopecia areata scalp (n=8), and alopecia totalis/universalis scalp (n=8). To study T cell clonal expansion in alopecia areata, the researchers applied high-throughput TCRbeta sequencing to both the C3H/HeJ mouse model and human patients. RNA came from the PAXgene miRNA kit for fixed scalp, the miRNeasy kit for PBMCs, and the RNeasy kit for mouse skin. For the treated patients, the SALT score, which quantifies what percentage of scalp surface area is affected, served as the measure of disease severity. Tofacitinib was administered for 6 to 18 months, and 6 months of follow-up off drug were then conducted to assess delayed response and recurrence. Human TCRbeta sequencing covered scalp tissue and sorted CD4+ and CD8+ peripheral blood T cells from patchy and totalis/universalis alopecia areata patients and healthy controls. Tofacitinib-treated patients had biopsies at baseline and at 4 and 24 weeks of treatment, with a later scalp biopsy in several patients. TCRbeta CDR3 regions were amplified by immunoSEQ multiplex PCR with 35 Vbeta forward and 13 Jbeta reverse primers. What the study reported, not specific to this receptor: Lesional scalp, especially in alopecia totalis/universalis, showed higher clonality and more expanded CD8+ clones than normal scalp, suggesting antigenic drive. During tofacitinib treatment, many expanded lesional clones stuck around in both scalp and blood, and this persistence may partly explain why relapse happens after treatment is stopped. Because the treated cohort was small and included a single nonresponder, larger studies are needed to assess links between baseline CD8+ expansion and response. Unlike mouse skin, where gammadelta T cells dominate, normal human skin contains resident alphabeta T cells that get sequenced too, which complicates analysis of the scalp TCR repertoire. Compared with mice, TCR sequences shared between patients were less clear, possibly partly because of HLA diversity across the patient population. Tofacitinib significantly lowered scalp clonality and the number of expanded CD8+ clones among the top 100 scalp clones.

Reading the label with the study, this specimen's time point is: less than five weeks on oral tofacitinib. In light of the paper, this sample's treatment or condition label describes: oral pan-JAK inhibitor, 5-10 mg twice daily. Lesional scalp punch biopsies and peripheral blood were obtained from alopecia areata patients. PBMCs were separated by density centrifugation and stained for CD3, CD4 and CD8, after which CD4+ and CD8+ T cells were sorted on a FACSAria. The library was prepared using the immunoSEQ multiplex PCR assay. To provide template for TCR sequencing, every sample had RNA extracted and reverse transcribed into cDNA. First-strand cDNA was synthesized with SuperScript III using a 2:1 mix of oligo-dT and random hexamers. Amplification bias was assessed with a synthetic immune receptor repertoire, and residual bias was removed computationally. The authors' pipeline ran thus. Raw reads were preprocessed to remove errors, and CDR3 was defined by IMGT conventions from the conserved cysteine to phenylalanine. Clonality was calculated as 1 minus Shannon entropy normalized by log2 of the number of productive unique TCRs. Whether scalp clones were CD4 or CD8 was inferred by matching scalp TCRbeta sequences against CD4 and CD8 repertoires sorted from blood. TCRdb carries this immuneACCESS record with in-frame sequences only. Its versions omit some clonotypes, under half of them owing to an unresolved V gene in the studies checked, with the rest unexplained. V, J and clone size are those of that table, while D and trimming were read from the DNA. For this sample the table gives about 70,000 clones, of which around 29% were detected only once. About 15% of the sample comes from the top ten.

The V gene is TRBV29-1 and the J gene is TRBJ2-1; the junction holds 12 bases that match TRBD2. The sequence was obtained from a human donor with alopecia areata. The material was CD8+ T cells sorted from blood, obtained at week 4, from a patient treated with tofacitinib. The DNA is as follows: TGCAGCGTCCCCTGGACTAGCGGGGCTGGGGAGTTCTTC. It translates as CSVPWTSGAGEFF.